Listed below are T cell receptor beta chains from one sample, sequenced in a study of blood T cell repertoires in COVID-19. Libraries were prepared by immunoSEQ multiplex PCR; TCRdb keeps only in-frame clonotypes and omits some of them. The profile covers roughly 190,000 clones, with about 88% appearing a single time and 6.2% taken by the ten largest. The sequencing sample was made of peripheral blood. Every receptor here comes from a woman in her 40s who had recovered from COVID-19. The CDR3 runs from the conserved cysteine through the conserved F or W. D genes are given only for firm matches.

CDR3aa: CASSLSGLESYEQYF; CDR3nt: TGTGCCAGCAGCTTATCCGGACTAGAGAGCTACGAGCAGTACTTC; v_gene: TRBV7-6; j_gene: TRBJ2-7; d_gene: TRBD2
CDR3aa: CSVVGSGGGETQYF; CDR3nt: TGCAGCGTCGTCGGTAGCGGGGGAGGAGAGACCCAGTACTTC; v_gene: TRBV29-1; j_gene: TRBJ2-5; d_gene: TRBD2
CDR3aa: CSADRTGETEAFF; CDR3nt: TGCAGCGCTGATCGGACAGGGGAGACTGAAGCTTTCTTT; v_gene: TRBV29-1; j_gene: TRBJ1-1; d_gene: TRBD1
CDR3aa: CASSLDTSGLYNEQFF; CDR3nt: TGTGCCAGCAGCTTAGATACTAGCGGCCTATACAATGAGCAGTTCTTC; v_gene: TRBV11-2; j_gene: TRBJ2-1; d_gene: TRBD2
CDR3aa: CASSQETGGGTEAFF; CDR3nt: TGTGCCAGCAGCCAAGAGACAGGGGGCGGCACTGAAGCTTTCTTT; v_gene: TRBV4-2; j_gene: TRBJ1-1; d_gene: TRBD1
CDR3aa: CASSLRQESTDTQYF; CDR3nt: TGTGCCAGCAGCTTAAGACAGGAAAGCACAGATACGCAGTATTTT; v_gene: TRBV5-5; j_gene: TRBJ2-3; d_gene: -
CDR3aa: CASSQVIAGFDYEQYF; CDR3nt: TGTGCCAGCAGCCAAGTGATAGCGGGCTTCGACTACGAGCAGTACTTC; v_gene: TRBV3-1/TRBV3-2; j_gene: TRBJ2-7; d_gene: TRBD2
CDR3aa: CASSLIPSPSYNEQFF; CDR3nt: TGTGCCAGCAGCTTAATCCCTAGCCCTTCCTACAATGAGCAGTTCTTC; v_gene: TRBV7-8; j_gene: TRBJ2-1; d_gene: -
CDR3aa: CASSITGLTGELFF; CDR3nt: TGTGCCAGTAGTATTACAGGGCTCACCGGGGAGCTGTTTTTT; v_gene: TRBV19; j_gene: TRBJ2-2; d_gene: -
CDR3aa: CASRRGYTEAFF; CDR3nt: TGTGCCAGCAGACGGGGATACACTGAAGCTTTCTTT; v_gene: TRBV28; j_gene: TRBJ1-1; d_gene: -
CDR3aa: CASSVATGGGETQYF; CDR3nt: TGTGCCAGCAGCGTAGCTACGGGGGGCGGAGAGACCCAGTACTTC; v_gene: TRBV9; j_gene: TRBJ2-5; d_gene: -